This T cell receptor beta chain is from a study of T cell clonality in common variable immunodeficiency. Overall study results and limits: Compared with controls, CVID subjects had fewer shared TCRbeta clones. Patient heterogeneity in the CVID cohort limited correlations between repertoire features and clinical complications. Reportedly, TCR beta sequences from common variable immunodeficiency showed fewer deletions and N-nucleotide insertions.

V was clipped by 1 base and J by 4 bases, with 13 bases between them. Germline V gene data show CDR1 as SGHTA and CDR2 as FQGNSA. This CDR3 is 15 amino acids long. The table lists this clone with many counts. The antigen is unknown. Read sequence stops 3 residues before the CDR3 end, and the germline J gene provides the missing end. Control and CVID samples contributed equal amounts of genomic DNA. Repertoires were generated with immunoSEQ multiplex PCR, while TCRdb's copy carries only in-frame clones and drops some. The sample yields roughly 58,000 clones, without any singletons. The origin of this receptor is a person aged 18 to 75 in good health. Sequences were obtained from peripheral blood mononuclear cells. The chain combines TRBV7-2 with TRBJ1-2, with D perhaps TRBD1 (5 bases). The CDR3 spells CASSLGASGSYGYTF. CDR3 bases read: TGTGCCAGCAGCTTAGGGGCATCAGGGTCCTATGGC.